One and the same sample provided the 25 T cell receptor beta chains below, sequenced in a study of control samples from healthy donors and cancer patients. Assay used: immunoSEQ multiplex PCR; TCRdb lists only in-frame clones, some missing. Counted here are about 110,000 clones, approximately 82% occurring once; the ten biggest clones make up around 6.6%. The source material was blood. These receptors originate from a man aged 18 to 30 in good health.

The V and J genes are TRBV3-1 (or the pseudogene TRBV3-2) and TRBJ1-1; D is uncertain. The germline V and J ends were trimmed by 2 bases and 8 bases, with 9 bases remaining between them. The V gene's germline CDR1 is LGHDT and CDR2 YNNKEL (reference sequence). The CDR3 runs to 12 residues. In DNA, the CDR3 is TGTGCCAGCAGCCAAATACACGGAGAAGCTTTCTTT. Its translation: CASSQIHGEAFF.

J is TRBJ2-7 and V is TRBV5-1, with 11 bases matching TRBD2. From germline, CDR1 is SGHRS and CDR2 YFSETQ. CDR3 length: 15 residues. The V segment lost 4 bases and the J segment 7 bases; nucleotides outside the gene matches: 10. CDR3 sequence reads: CASSIGTSGLGEQYF. The CDR3 region has the DNA TGCGCCAGCAGCATTGGGACTAGCGGACTGGGGGAGCAGTACTTC.

This chain connects TRBV18 to TRBJ1-1; the D is unclear. The CDR3 is made up of 13 amino acids. Germline V gene lookup returns CDR1 KGHSH and CDR2 LQKENI. V was trimmed by 5 bases and J by 1 base, leaving 8 bases between them. In DNA, the CDR3 is TGTGCCAGCTCATCTGTGGGGAACACTGAAGCTTTCTTT. This codes for CASSSVGNTEAFF. Using reference TRBV18 and TRBJ1-1 for the parts outside the CDR3, the full variable domain is NAGVMQNPRHLVRRRGQEARLRCSPMKGHSHVYWYRQLPEEGLKFMVYLQKENIIDESGMPKERFSAEFPKEGPSILRIQQVVRGDSAAYFCASSSVGNTEAFFGQGTRLTVV.

The rearrangement links TRBV6-6 to TRBJ1-2; D might be TRBD1 (6 bases). Germline V lookup: CDR1 MNHNY, CDR2 SVGAGI (reference sequence). V was trimmed by 6 bases and J by 0 bases, leaving 11 bases between them. CDR3 length: 14 amino acids. The CDR3 loop reads CASSPDSANYGYTF. The CDR3 nucleotides are TGTGCCAGCAGCCCGGACAGTGCTAACTATGGCTACACCTTC.

The chain combines TRBV19 with TRBJ1-5; D call uncertain. Germline CDR1 is LNHDA and CDR2 is SQIVND (reference sequence). With 9 bases removed from V and 5 bases from J, the gap between germline ends came to 8 bases. The CDR3 has 11 residues. The CDR3 here is CASLPYQPQHF. The CDR3 DNA sequence: TGTGCCAGCCTTCCATATCAGCCCCAGCATTTT.

The chain has TRBV27 and TRBJ1-2, with 7 bases aligning to TRBD1. The CDR3 extends over 12 amino acids. Germline V gene data show CDR1 as MNHEY and CDR2 as SMNVEV (reference sequence). The V gene end was trimmed by 4 bases and the J gene end by 6 bases; junction bases not matched to a gene: 2. CDR3 protein: CASSSGGHGYTF. The CDR3, as DNA: TGTGCCAGCAGTTCAGGGGGGCATGGCTACACCTTC.

This clone was recorded once. The chain joins TRBV11-2 to TRBJ1-1; 11 positions match TRBD1. The CDR3 runs 17 residues. With 8 bases clipped from V and 3 bases from J, the junction kept 14 bases outside the gene matches. The germline gives CDR1 SGHAT, CDR2 FQNNGV. The DNA for the CDR3 is TGTGCCAGCCGAGAGAGCCGGACAGGGGGCAGATACACTGAAGCTTTCTTT. It is translated as CASRESRTGGRYTEAFF.

V usage is TRBV18 and J usage is TRBJ1-5, with no clear D. The germline V gene encodes CDR1 KGHSH and CDR2 LQKENI. V lost 3 bases to trimming and J lost 4 bases, with 13 bases between them. The CDR3 totals 15 residues. CDR3 loop: CASSPLSGLNQPQHF. In DNA form, the CDR3 reads TGTGCCAGCTCACCTCTGTCTGGTCTTAATCAGCCCCAGCATTTT.

V gene TRBV6-5 combines with J gene TRBJ1-4; 9 nucleotides match TRBD1. Germline V gene lookup returns CDR1 MNHEY and CDR2 SVGAGI. This CDR3 spans 13 amino acids. The junction had 6 bases not matched to a gene; V was cut back by 11 bases and J by 5 bases. The CDR3 coding sequence is TGTGCCGCGGGGGGGACAGGGAATGAAAAACTGTTTTTT. Its translation is CAAGGTGNEKLFF.

The rearrangement uses TRBV5-4 and TRBJ2-3; TRBD2 aligns across 8 bases. The trim removed 4 bases at V and 3 bases at J, leaving 7 bases unmatched. Per germline, CDR1 SGHNT and CDR2 YYREEE (reference sequence). The CDR3 runs 15 residues. CDR3 nucleotide sequence: TGTGCCAGCAGCAACCGGGGGGGGTTTACAGATACGCAGTATTTT. As protein: CASSNRGGFTDTQYF.

The chain combines TRBV19 with TRBJ2-6; D is uncertain. CDR3 size: 13 residues. The germline CDR1 and CDR2 sequences are LNHDA and SQIVND (reference sequence). Trimming shortened V by 6 bases and J by 4 bases, and 7 bases separated the two germline ends. In DNA form, the CDR3 reads TGTGCCAGTAGCGTCACAGGGGCCAACGTCCTGACTTTC. This translates into CASSVTGANVLTF.

This clone showed up many times. The chain carries TRBV30 and TRBJ1-1; no definite D call. Germline V gives CDR1 GTSNPN, CDR2 SVGIG (reference sequence). The CDR3 has 16 residues. V dropped 2 bases and J dropped 2 bases, with 18 bases sitting between them. DNA for the CDR3: TGTGCCTGGAGTAGTTCCAGCGGACTACGTAACACTGAAGCTTTCTTT. Its protein is CAWSSSSGLRNTEAFF.

This chain connects TRBV19 to TRBJ1-1, with 7 bases fitting TRBD1. Germline-derived CDR1 and CDR2 are LNHDA and SQIVND (reference sequence). Trimming removed 4 bases from V and 0 bases from J; junction bases left unmatched: 5. The CDR3 is 15 residues long. CDR3 region: CASSNRGALNTEAFF. DNA for the CDR3: TGTGCCAGTAGTAACAGGGGTGCCTTGAACACTGAAGCTTTCTTT.

The rearrangement joins TRBV5-1 to TRBJ1-1; maybe TRBD1 (5 bases). The V end was cut by 0 bases, the J end by 5 bases, with 11 bases between. The CDR3 runs 14 residues. From germline, CDR1 is SGHRS and CDR2 YFSETQ. CDR3 DNA: TGCGCCAGCAGCTTGGGAGGGGCCCATACTGAAGCTTTCTTT. Encoded protein: CASSLGGAHTEAFF.

The chain recombines TRBV24-1 with TRBJ2-3; D gene ambiguous. The length of the CDR3 is 16 residues. Germline V gene sequence: CDR1 KGHDR, CDR2 SFDVKD. V lost 1 base, J lost 4 bases, and 14 bases lay in between. Here the CDR3 DNA reads TGTGCCACCAGTGATTTTTCAGGCCCCATGTCAGATACGCAGTATTTT. Translating gives CATSDFSGPMSDTQYF.

The chain is built from TRBV7-2 and TRBJ2-1, with D unresolved. V was shortened by 2 bases and J by 0 bases, with 8 bases between the two germline ends. This CDR3 region has 15 residues. Germline assignment: CDR1 SGHTA and CDR2 FQGNSA. The CDR3 DNA follows: TGTGCCAGCAGCTTAAGCCCTAGCTCCTACAATGAGCAGTTCTTC. The encoded protein is CASSLSPSSYNEQFF.

This chain connects TRBV7-9 to TRBJ1-4, with a weak D call TRBD1 (6 bases). CDR1 and CDR2 (germline): SEHNR, FQNEAQ (reference sequence). V was trimmed by 4 bases and J by 8 bases, leaving 14 bases between them. This CDR3 has 14 residues. The CDR3 protein is CASSSQGSWEKLFF. The CDR3 DNA reads TGTGCCAGCAGCTCCCAGGGGTCTTGGGAAAAACTGTTTTTT.

This clone turned up a few times. This rearrangement joins TRBV30 to TRBJ2-6; 8 bases fit TRBD1. CDR3 length: 21 residues. Trimming cost V 3 bases and J 0 bases; bases outside gene matches: 19. CDR1 is GTSNPN and CDR2 is SVGIG in the germline V gene (reference sequence). The CDR3 loop is CAWSRISGTGDFFSGANVLTF. The CDR3 nucleotides are TGTGCCTGGAGCCGAATATCCGGGACAGGAGATTTCTTCTCTGGGGCCAACGTCCTGACTTTC.

The gene calls are TRBV24-1 and TRBJ2-2, with D unclear. The germline V gene encodes CDR1 KGHDR and CDR2 SFDVKD. The CDR3 sequence is 14 residues long. Trimming removed 6 bases from V and 2 bases from J, with 9 bases in between. For the CDR3, the DNA is TGTGCCACCAGTAAGCTAGGCAACACCGGGGAGCTGTTTTTT. Encoded protein: CATSKLGNTGELFF.

The J gene is TRBJ2-3, the V gene TRBV2, with no clear D. Deletions cut 4 bases from V and 3 bases from J, with 11 bases between. CDR3 length: 14 amino acids. Germline lookup yields CDR1 SNHLY and CDR2 FYNNEI. The CDR3 here is CASSVSELTDTQYF. The CDR3 DNA reads TGTGCCAGCAGTGTCTCCGAGTTGACAGATACGCAGTATTTT.

The V and J genes are TRBV3-1 (or the pseudogene TRBV3-2) and TRBJ2-2; 7 bases line up with TRBD2. The V and J ends lost 0 bases and 2 bases, in that order; junction bases with no gene match: 6. Germline-derived CDR1 and CDR2 are LGHDT and YNNKEL (reference sequence). The CDR3 totals 17 residues. CDR3 in amino acids: CASSQDLTGGNTGELFF. The DNA for the CDR3 is TGTGCCAGCAGCCAAGATCTTACGGGGGGAAACACCGGGGAGCTGTTTTTT.

The DNA of the CDR3 is TGTGCCAGCCGTCCACAGGGGTACGAGACCCAGTACTTC. Translated, it gives CASRPQGYETQYF. V is TRBV5-4 and J is TRBJ2-5; 7 bases map to TRBD1. Germline V CDR1 and CDR2: SGHNT, YYREEE (reference sequence). CDR3 length equals 13 residues. Trimming removed 7 bases from V and 5 bases from J; junction bases left unmatched: 8. The full variable domain, rest sourced from reference TRBV5-4 and TRBJ2-5, is ETGVTQSPTHLIKTRGQQVTLRCSSQSGHNTVSWYQQALGQGPQFIFQYYREEENGRGNFPPRFSGLQFPNYSSELNVNALELDDSALYLCASRPQGYETQYFGPGTRLLVL.

This clone was counted once. The chain has TRBV7-2 and TRBJ1-3; D is unresolved. The V end lost 5 bases, the J end lost 2 bases, and 13 bases lay between the germline ends. In germline, CDR1 is SGHTA, CDR2 FQGNSA. The CDR3 sequence is 15 residues long. The CDR3 DNA sequence: TGTGCCAGCAGCCCTCAGGTGTTGGCTGGAAACACCATATATTTT. Translated: CASSPQVLAGNTIYF.

J is TRBJ1-2 and V is TRBV2; D may be TRBD1 (5 bases). In germline, CDR1 is SNHLY, CDR2 FYNNEI. The CDR3 length is 10 residues. Trimming shortened V by 11 bases and J by 8 bases, and 12 bases separated the two germline ends. The CDR3 region has the DNA TGTGCCTCCGGAGGGGTAGGCTACACCTTC. Translated, it gives CASGGVGYTF.

In its sample, this clone was seen once. V is TRBV4-3 and J is TRBJ1-6, with D perhaps TRBD1 (5 bases). Germline CDR1 is LGHNA and CDR2 is YSLEER. V was clipped by 0 bases and J by 9 bases, with 15 bases between them. The CDR3 loop spans 16 amino acids. Here the CDR3 reads CASSQDTGGGRSPLHF. CDR3 nucleotide sequence: TGCGCCAGCAGCCAAGATACCGGGGGAGGGCGTTCACCCCTCCACTTT.